The following is a TCR beta chain sequence with its context. Its antigen is as yet unknown. This entry belongs to a study of shared clonotypes between healthy human individuals. General study points: The study generally estimated greater richness for naive than memory subsets. All-four-donor shared clonotypes had higher generation probabilities than non-shared clonotypes did. Sequencing depth was predicted to influence how clonotypes are shared among donors.

Germline-derived CDR1 and CDR2 are SGHDN and FVKESK. CDR3 size: 13 residues. The V end lost 4 bases, the J end lost 7 bases, and 10 bases lay between the germline ends. The protocol was immunoSEQ multiplex PCR, while the TCRdb copy is restricted to in-frame clones and leaves out a portion. The sample lists around 1.1 million clones; around 82% were seen once. This receptor was obtained from a man aged 18 to 35 in good health. Some clones in this sample may be carry-over from other donors' samples. V gene TRBV14 combines with J gene TRBJ1-4; tentatively, D is TRBD1 (5 bases). What was sequenced was memory CD4+ T cells from PBMCs. The sample's subset: CD45RA-negative fraction. The CDR3 region is CASSRRGVEKLFF. CDR3 nucleotide sequence: TGTGCCAGCAGCCGACGGGGGGTTGAAAAACTGTTTTTT.